The present TCR beta chain was sequenced within a study of cytomegalovirus exposure and HLA in healthy donors. Study details: Most genotyped donors, over 70% of about 430, had Caucasian-associated genetic ancestry. Study-level findings and limits: CMV serostatus was the sole immune exposure information available.

The PCR employed 60 Vbeta primers together with 13 Jbeta primers. Repertoires were generated with immunoSEQ multiplex PCR, while TCRdb's copy carries only in-frame clones and drops some. This sample has approximately 140,000 clones, with 75% to 80% found just once. Worth noting for this clone: The antigen remains undetermined.

Germline CDR1 SGHDT, CDR2 YYEEEE. Trimming took 2 bases from V and 10 from J; bases not matched to a gene: 8. The CDR3 sequence is 14 residues long. This TCR was sampled from a woman aged 40-49 years in good health and CMV-seropositive. This sequence joins TRBV5-6 and TRBJ2-1, with 8 bases identical to TRBD2. Sequencing input: PBMCs. The CDR3 coding sequence is TGTGCCAGCAGCTTCGGGAGGGAGGGGCGGGAGCAGTTCTTC. Encoded protein: CASSFGREGREQFF.